One T cell receptor beta chain is described in this entry. Its specific antigen is unknown. It has no much larger one-base neighbor in the sample; base qualities were not kept. The data stem from a study of blood T cell repertoires in COVID-19 (dated by TCRdb to about 2020). In the study overall: Samples covering the acute and convalescent phases of COVID-19 were provided by collaborators in the United States, Italy and Spain. Subjects who had been exposed to COVID-19, were actively infected with it, or had recovered from it provided the deeply sampled blood TCRbeta repertoires that made up the dataset. The samples were drawn from the first 160 participants of the ongoing ImmuneRACE study and from about 1,200 subjects provided by 6 global collaborators. The repertoires were released in a freely available public database intended as a resource for research on the immune response to SARS-CoV-2. Nearly every sample came with metadata listing a de-identified subject ID, COVID-19 status, age in years and sex. The prospective study material was composed of cDNA or gDNA derived from T cells, B-cell-depleted T cells, or PBMCs. Where HLA class I and class II types were available, the types were taken from metadata supplied by the sample provider, not from assay-based typing.

The immunoSEQ Assay, a bias-controlled multiplex PCR, was used to amplify TCRbeta CDR3 regions from genomic DNA. The paper's data handling went like this. Nucleated cell counts per sample were estimated from amplification of reference gene primers within the assay. Sequence reads were collapsed and filtered to measure the absolute abundance of every unique TCRbeta CDR3 rearrangement. For each sample, productive Simpson clonality was calculated by taking the square root of Simpson's diversity index across productive rearrangements. TCRdb took over this immuneACCESS table, retaining in-frame rearrangements with V and J assigned. Such tables are incomplete; in checked studies, under half of the missing clones stem from an unresolved V gene, and the remainder is unexplained. The V and J calls and the clone size are those of that table, but D and trimming were determined from the DNA. In this sample the table shows 95,000 to 150,000 clones, over 75% of which occur a single time. The ten largest account for about 5% of the sample.

Trimming at the junction amounts to 3 bases on V and 7 bases on J, and the germline ends lie 15 bases apart. The germline V gene encodes CDR1 DFQATT and CDR2 SNEGSKA (reference sequence). Spanning cysteine to phenylalanine, the CDR3 consists of 13 amino acids. Of the read, only the CDR3 DNA is kept; its 39 bases are in frame from base 1. Study-level results and caveats: How much clinical and demographic metadata was included differed by source and by participant, and the metadata was provided uncurated.

Each collaborating institution followed its own protocols to collect whole blood in K2EDTA tubes. For TCRbeta analysis, collaborators shipped samples as frozen whole blood, isolated PBMCs, or DNA extracted from either of those sample types. The chain is encoded by TRBV20-1 joined to TRBJ1-2, with no reliable assignment of the D segment. Sequencing was performed on peripheral blood. The receptor comes from a woman aged 70-85 years with acute or convalescent COVID-19. The CDR3: CSASTWSESGYTF. The sequenced DNA: TGCAGTGCTAGTACCTGGAGTGAGTCTGGCTACACCTTC.